This TCR beta chain is from a study of cytomegalovirus exposure and HLA in healthy donors listed by TCRdb under 2017. About the study as a whole: An earlier analysis of roughly 500 of the donors reported roughly 270 Gb of sequence data and 120 million or so unique TCR beta sequences from some 180 million T cells. Among around 400 genotyped donors of the cohort, an average of approximately 230,000 unique TCR beta nucleotide sequences were sequenced per donor, roughly 20% of them non-productive. In the later analysis, no new phenotypic data were used to find candidate immune exposures; instead, reliance was placed on TCR beta sequences and their occurrence across donors. The study combined high-throughput TCR immunosequencing, statistical association of individual TCRs with disease status, and machine learning to predict cytomegalovirus infection status. In a later genetic analysis, genome-wide SNP genotypes for 398 of the 666 donors were used, and that subset was treated as a discovery cohort. Among the approximately 400 genotyped donors, approximately 77% belonged to the genetic ancestry cluster associated with self-reported Caucasian donors. The study aimed to test whether cataloging public T cell receptors could reveal signatures of past pathogen exposure. Donor age, sex, ethnicity and CMV serostatus were compiled alongside the repertoire data. Roughly 300 gigabases of sequencing data and around 80 million unique TCR sequences made up an early release that covered around 640 HLA-typed donors. A separate validation cohort of approximately 120 different subjects was used in addition to the approximately 700-subject first cohort. Class I and class II HLA loci were covered by the typing at four-digit resolution. Because of strong linkage in the cohort, roughly five DR-DQ haplotypes were treated as single units for association and clustering. All discovery cohort repertoires had been generated on a single sequencing platform. An earlier analysis of some 500 of the donors applied high-throughput TCR beta sequencing to assess whether each TCR beta V gene segment acted as functional or pseudogenic. The T cell repertoires of several hundred subjects were profiled by immunosequencing and related to cytomegalovirus serostatus. To study patterns of TCR occurrence, a later analysis re-analyzed previously published TCR beta repertoires from 650 to 750 donors and added high-resolution HLA genotyping. The number of donors typed differed by locus, with roughly 629-640 for A, B, C, DRB1 and DQB1, around 560 for DQA1, under 610 for DPA1, and around 430 for DPB1.

Trimming removed 8 bases from V and 3 bases from J; the gene matches leave 12 bases unexplained. The CDR3 measures 17 amino acids from cysteine to phenylalanine. CDR3 DNA only is kept here, 51 bases in frame from base 1. CDR1 WSHSY and CDR2 SAAADI are derived from the germline V gene. A few counts support this clone. The antigen it binds to is not known. It has no much larger one-base neighbor in the sample; base qualities were not kept. On the study overall, not on this receptor specifically: Most CMV-associated TCR beta chains appeared to be HLA-restricted in a later analysis, and the HLA associations seemed to be driven largely by CMV exposure. In this cohort, only TCR beta chains were sequenced, and detectable features were limited by the absence of alpha or paired-chain data. Assigning TCR associations to individual alleles was difficult when HLA alleles, especially DR and DQ, strongly co-occurred. A further reported finding was that TCR beta sequences accurately predicted the HLA-A and HLA-B alleles for most subjects in the first cohort. The classifier was reported to diagnose cytomegalovirus status with high specificity and sensitivity in both the original cohort and the validation cohort. Linkage disequilibrium might explain the correlated functional status among segregating V segments, but an unknown experimental factor could not be excluded. A later analysis reported that several top co-occurrence clusters appeared linked to parvovirus B19, influenza, CMV and Epstein-Barr virus. Most TCR sequences were observed very rarely across donors, whereas some public TCRs were present in many individuals. A later analysis found that TCR association rates varied across HLA loci, with DRB1 alleles showing the most associated TCRs and HLA-C alleles the fewest. Compared with the approximately 700-donor mean, donors in an Asian-associated ancestry cluster had fewer N-insertions in productive TCRs, according to a later genetic analysis. Some IMGT-functional V segments, including TRBV6-2 and TRBV6-3, could not be distinguished by the 87-base-pair reads and were therefore excluded. In vitro tests confirmed that three of the cytomegalovirus-associated TCR beta chains recognize cytomegalovirus antigens. Because counts were too low, more than 15 rarely observed V segments, including chromosome 9 orphons, were left out of the earlier analysis of roughly 600 of the donors. A group of highly shared sequence variants was considered likely to be a technical artifact of the sequencing pipeline. In an earlier analysis of roughly 560 of the donors, most TCR beta V segments were observed in productive rearrangements about 87% or about 30% of the time, broadly matching IMGT annotations. Compared with equally common non-associated chains, HLA-associated TCR beta chains in a later analysis were more clonally expanded and had lower generation probabilities. It was suggested by the authors that the approach could potentially be generalized to other disease states and immunological phenotypes. In a later genetic analysis, a missense DCLRE1C variant was associated with V-gene and J-gene trimming of TCR beta chains, and the association was replicated in an independent cohort. The study gave a list of around 170 TCR beta chains associated with cytomegalovirus. Sequencing depth was assumed to be roughly uniform across donors in the presence/absence analyses, though that assumption may not hold. For the cohort, immune exposure information was limited to CMV serostatus. Specific HLA alleles were associated with 16,951 TCR beta sequences at a false discovery rate of 0.05 in a later analysis. Because HLA typing was missing for some donors at each locus, association tests included only the typed subset.

In total, just over 650 healthy bone marrow donors made up the cohort. At the time of sampling, every cohort member was nominally healthy, though immune exposures that went unrecorded were likely present. The donor tested CMV seropositive, placing the donor among the 250 to 350 seropositive members of the cohort. Each donor provided a peripheral blood sample, and peripheral blood mononuclear cells were used for TCR beta sequencing. Genomic DNA extraction from the blood cell samples was performed with the Qiagen DNeasy Blood Extraction Kit. Preparation of the library involved the immunoSEQ multiplex PCR assay. The multiplex PCR relied on a mix of 60 forward primers for TCR Vbeta segments and 13 reverse primers for TCR Jbeta segments. The CDR3 region of rearranged TCR beta genes was amplified from genomic DNA by a multiplex PCR assay. The amplified TCR beta libraries were sequenced on the Illumina HiSeq System as 87-base-pair reads. Regarding the original processing steps: A later analysis counted approximately 76 million unique TCR beta chains across the 550 to 750 repertoires, and roughly 10 million of these chains were shared by at least two donors. A nearest-neighbor algorithm error-corrected the raw reads and collapsed the reads into unique sequences, merging closely related sequences to remove PCR and sequencing errors. V, D and J gene segments were assigned by aligning CDR3 sequences to IMGT reference sequences. Each retained sequence needed at least a six-nucleotide match to both a V gene segment and a J gene segment. A rearrangement counted as productive if the CDR3 had no stop codons and remained in frame with V and J, and every other rearrangement counted as non-productive. Following IMGT convention, CDR3 was defined as the stretch from the second conserved V-encoded cysteine up to the conserved J-encoded phenylalanine. The earlier analysis of 500 to 650 of the donors excluded any sequence lacking an unambiguous match to a single V gene segment. An earlier analysis of 587 of the donors called V segments functional above 56.7% productive rearrangements and segregating when the between-donor standard deviation exceeded 5%. A statistical classification framework was built to diagnose cytomegalovirus status from the catalog of TCR beta chain sequences. V and J gene assignment, in a later analysis, came from comparing TCR nucleotide sequences with IMGT/GENE-DB human TR gene sequences. Using the TCRdist pipeline, a later analysis assigned CDR3 sequences along with most-parsimonious VDJ recombination scenarios. In a later analysis, each TCR beta chain was defined by its CDR3 amino acid sequence together with its V-gene family, and reads lacking a unique V-gene family were excluded. As a way to deal with suspected cross-contamination and a sequencing artifact, a later analysis dropped hundreds of nucleotide sequences that were highly shared and had low generation probability. In a later analysis, a clonal expansion index was calculated for each public chain from normalized within-repertoire ranks of inferred template counts. In a later analysis, generation probabilities were computed using a VDJ recombination model fitted to out-of-frame rearrangements, and the results were checked against IGoR. A later analysis scored TCR-TCR, TCR-HLA and TCR-CMV co-occurrence with hypergeometric tests, applying a repertoire-size bias correction to TCR pairs. False discovery rates were estimated in a later analysis by permuting HLA or CMV assignments 20 times. In a later analysis, co-occurring TCRs were grouped with DBSCAN, and TCRdist sequence similarity was added when clustering was performed within HLA-allele-positive subsets. Repertoires with fewer than 30,000 or more than 120,000 public chains were left out of co-occurrence clustering, as were five repertoires with anomalous nucleotide sharing. TCRdb obtained this table from immuneACCESS and retained in-frame rearrangements with V and J assigned. These tables miss some clones; where compared with another copy, unresolved V genes account for less than half of the shortfall, and the remainder is unexplained. That table gives V, J and clone size, and the DNA gave D and trimming. This sample comprises some 150,000 clones, over 60% of them detected only once. The top ten constitute 3% of the sample.

The V and J segments used are TRBV10-2 and TRBJ2-6; TRBD2 fits 8 bases in the junction. Sequenced material: PBMCs. The TCR sequence derives from a woman aged 25 to 39 in good health and CMV-seropositive. For the CDR3, the sequence is CASGGTGGRGGANVLTF. The sequenced DNA: TGCGCCAGCGGAGGAACGGGGGGGCGAGGTGGGGCCAACGTCCTGACTTTC.